This TCR beta chain was captured by sequencing in a study of T-cell reconstitution after alpha-beta-depleted transplantation in children. Unique molecular identifiers were built into the TCRbeta library. TCRdb reprocessed the PCR reads via MiXCR and lists one record per CDR3 protein. This table holds about 610,000 distinct CDR3 sequences, roughly 10% found once. Germline CDR1 LGHNA, CDR2 YSLEER. This CDR3 is built from 17 residues. Deletions cut 0 bases from V and 0 bases from J, with 15 bases between. The source of this sequence is a human donor who donated a stem cell graft to a child with acute myeloid leukemia. V usage is TRBV4-3 and J usage is TRBJ2-7; D is possibly TRBD1 (5 bases). Here the sequenced sample was PBMCs from the stem cell graft donor, taken from the stem cell graft. The CDR3 loop is CASSQDVGRETSYEQYF. The CDR3 DNA reads as TGCGCCAGCAGCCAAGATGTGGGCAGGGAAACCTCCTACGAGCAGTACTTC.